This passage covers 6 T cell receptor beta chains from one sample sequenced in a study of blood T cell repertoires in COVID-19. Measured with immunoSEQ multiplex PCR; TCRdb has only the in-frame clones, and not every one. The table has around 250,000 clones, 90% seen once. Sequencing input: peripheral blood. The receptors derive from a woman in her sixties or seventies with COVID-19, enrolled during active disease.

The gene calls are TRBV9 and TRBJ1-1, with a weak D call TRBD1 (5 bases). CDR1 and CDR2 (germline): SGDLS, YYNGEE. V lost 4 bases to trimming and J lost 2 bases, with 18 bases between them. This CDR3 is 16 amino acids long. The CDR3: CASSQFDSLFNTEAFF. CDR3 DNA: TGTGCCAGCAGCCAATTTGACAGTTTGTTTAACACTGAAGCTTTCTTT. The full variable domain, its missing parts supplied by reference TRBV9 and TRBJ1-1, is DSGVTQTPKHLITATGQRVTLRCSPRSGDLSVYWYQQSLDQGLQFLIQYYNGEERAKGNILERFSAQQFPDLHSELNLSSLELGDSALYFCASSQFDSLFNTEAFFGQGTRLTVV.

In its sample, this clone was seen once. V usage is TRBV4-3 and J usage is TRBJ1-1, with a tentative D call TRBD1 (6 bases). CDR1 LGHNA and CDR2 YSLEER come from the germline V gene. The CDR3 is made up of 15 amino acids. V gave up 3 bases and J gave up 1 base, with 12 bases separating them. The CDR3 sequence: CASSQWTGQNTEAFF. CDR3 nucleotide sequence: TGCGCCAGCAGCCAGTGGACGGGACAGAACACTGAAGCTTTCTTT.

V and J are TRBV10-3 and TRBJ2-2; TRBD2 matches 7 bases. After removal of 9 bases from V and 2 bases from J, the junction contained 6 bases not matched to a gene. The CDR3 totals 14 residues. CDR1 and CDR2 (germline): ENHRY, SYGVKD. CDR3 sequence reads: CAIAGLENTGELFF. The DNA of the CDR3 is TGTGCCATAGCGGGATTGGAAAACACCGGGGAGCTGTTTTTT.

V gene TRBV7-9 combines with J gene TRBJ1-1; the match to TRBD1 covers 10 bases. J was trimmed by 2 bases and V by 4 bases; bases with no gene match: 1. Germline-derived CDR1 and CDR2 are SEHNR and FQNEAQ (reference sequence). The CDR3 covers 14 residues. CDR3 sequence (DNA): TGTGCCAGCAGCTCGACAGGGGGCAACACTGAAGCTTTCTTT. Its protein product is CASSSTGGNTEAFF.

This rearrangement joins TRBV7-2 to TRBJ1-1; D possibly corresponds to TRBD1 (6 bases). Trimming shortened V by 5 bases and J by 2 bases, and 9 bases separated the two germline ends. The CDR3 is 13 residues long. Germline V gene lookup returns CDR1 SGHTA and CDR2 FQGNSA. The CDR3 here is CASSLQGNTEAFF. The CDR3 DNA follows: TGTGCCAGCAGCCTACAGGGAAACACTGAAGCTTTCTTT.

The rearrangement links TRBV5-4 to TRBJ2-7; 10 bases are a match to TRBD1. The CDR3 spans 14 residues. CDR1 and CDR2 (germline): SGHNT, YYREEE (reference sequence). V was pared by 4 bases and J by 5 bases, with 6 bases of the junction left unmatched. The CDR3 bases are TGTGCCAGCAGCGGGGACAGGGGAAGGAACGAGCAGTACTTC. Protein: CASSGDRGRNEQYF.